Shown below are 18 T cell receptor beta chains from a single sample sequenced in a study of T cell responses to AZD1222 COVID-19 vaccine (dated by TCRdb to 2020 to 2023). The library relied on the immunoSEQ multiplex PCR assay. TCRdb mirrors the immuneACCESS table, restricted to in-frame sequences. Some clones are absent from its copies; in checked studies, under half trace to an unresolved V gene, and the reason for the others is unknown. Recorded for this sample are tens of thousands of clones; about 89% of them occurred a single time. Roughly 5.2% of the sample lies in the top ten. The time point label, read with the paper, signifies: about 28 days (+/-7) after the second vaccine dose. The sequencing here drew on peripheral blood, taken 28 days after the second AZD1222 dose. These receptor sequences come from an adult who received the AZD1222 COVID-19 vaccine.

V is TRBV3-1 (or the pseudogene TRBV3-2) and J is TRBJ2-7; D not certain. The V end was cut by 5 bases, the J end by 4 bases, with 6 bases between. Looked up from germline, CDR1 is LGHDT and CDR2 is YNNKEL (reference sequence). The CDR3 runs 11 residues. The CDR3 is CASSKAYEQYF. For the CDR3, the DNA is TGTGCCAGCAGCAAGGCTTACGAGCAGTACTTC.

This chain uses TRBV19 with TRBJ1-1; 7 bases align to TRBD1. Germline lookup yields CDR1 LNHDA and CDR2 SQIVND (reference sequence). J lost 4 bases, V lost 8 bases, and 13 bases had no gene match. There are 15 residues in the CDR3. The CDR3 DNA reads TGTGCCAGTTGTTGGGCAGACAGGGTGGGCACTGAAGCTTTCTTT. This translates into CASCWADRVGTEAFF.

The chain links TRBV7-8 to TRBJ1-1; D is undetermined. CDR1 is SGHVS, CDR2 FQNEAQ, per germline. With 2 bases removed from V and 11 bases from J, the gap between germline ends came to 12 bases. CDR3 length: 12 amino acids. The CDR3 DNA reads as TGTGCCAGCAGCTTAATTCCGGTCGGGGCTTTCTTT. Residues: CASSLIPVGAFF.

V usage is TRBV6-5 and J usage is TRBJ1-3; 8 bases are shared with TRBD1. CDR3 length equals 16 residues. Trimming removed 4 bases from V and 1 base from J; junction bases left unmatched: 6. The germline gives CDR1 MNHEY, CDR2 SVGAGI. In DNA form, the CDR3 reads TGTGCCAGCAGTTCGACAGGGGCCGGTTCTGGAAACACCATATATTTT. Protein sequence: CASSSTGAGSGNTIYF.

This chain joins TRBV6-5 and TRBJ1-5, with 7 bases aligning to TRBD1. This CDR3 is built from 13 residues. Trimming at V came to 8 bases and at J to 3 bases, leaving 4 bases not matched to a gene. The germline V gene encodes CDR1 MNHEY and CDR2 SVGAGI. The CDR3 protein is CASGGQHNQPQHF. DNA of the CDR3: TGTGCCAGCGGGGGACAGCACAATCAGCCCCAGCATTTT.

The V and J genes are TRBV7-8 and TRBJ1-2, with D possibly TRBD1 on 5 matching bases. This CDR3 has 14 amino acids. V was shortened by 5 bases and J by 4 bases, with 14 bases between the two germline ends. Germline loops: CDR1 SGHVS, CDR2 FQNEAQ. The chain's CDR3 is CASSPLSGGYGYTF. CDR3 coding DNA: TGTGCCAGCAGCCCCCTGAGTGGGGGCTATGGCTACACCTTC.

This clone was recorded only once. The same CDR3 is also encoded by other DNA sequences in this sample. The chain couples TRBV2 to TRBJ1-5, with 9 bases that match TRBD1. The CDR3 covers 14 residues. Germline V gene data show CDR1 as SNHLY and CDR2 as FYNNEI. Unmatched junction bases numbered 2, after V lost 6 bases and J lost 2 bases. Here the CDR3 reads CASSRDRGNQPQHF. The DNA for the CDR3 is TGTGCCAGCAGCCGGGACAGGGGCAATCAGCCCCAGCATTTT.

The chain has TRBV18 and TRBJ2-1; 8 positions match TRBD1. J lost 7 bases, V lost 5 bases, and 10 bases had no gene match. This CDR3 spans 15 amino acids. CDR1 and CDR2 (germline): KGHSH, LQKENI. The CDR3 bases are TGTGCCAGCTCAGGCGGCCGGACAGGGCTTAATGAGCAGTTCTTC. It encodes CASSGGRTGLNEQFF.

The J gene is TRBJ2-1, the V gene TRBV14; 8 bases agree with TRBD2. This CDR3 has 19 residues. CDR1 SGHDN and CDR2 FVKESK come from the germline V gene. The V and J ends lost 0 bases and 2 bases, in that order; junction bases with no gene match: 12. The CDR3 DNA sequence: TGTGCCAGCAGCCAAGAATCCCGCCAACTAGCGGAGCCCTACAATGAGCAGTTCTTC. This sequence encodes CASSQESRQLAEPYNEQFF. The whole variable domain, remainder taken from reference TRBV14 and TRBJ2-1, is EAGVTQFPSHSVIEKGQTVTLRCDPISGHDNLYWYRRVMGKEIKFLLHFVKESKQDESGMPNNRFLAERTGGTYSTLKVQPAELEDSGVYFCASSQESRQLAEPYNEQFFGPGTRLTVL.

V usage is TRBV10-3 and J usage is TRBJ2-7; the match to TRBD1 covers 8 bases. Germline CDR1 and CDR2: ENHRY and SYGVKD. The CDR3 is made up of 13 amino acids. The ends lost 10 bases at V and 3 bases at J; junction bases unmatched: 8. The CDR3 sequence is CATHGQGNYEQYF. The CDR3 DNA reads as TGTGCCACACACGGACAGGGAAACTACGAGCAGTACTTC.

The chain carries TRBV7-9 and TRBJ2-6; 8 positions agree with TRBD1. The CDR3 sequence is 19 residues long. Germline CDR1 reads SEHNR; CDR2 reads FQNEAQ (reference sequence). Losses at the gene ends were 4 bases for V and 1 base for J; bases not matched to a gene: 12. CDR3 in DNA: TGTGCCAGCAGCTCGACTCTGACAGGGGATTTGTCTGGGGCCAACGTCCTGACTTTC. Protein sequence: CASSSTLTGDLSGANVLTF.

The chain employs TRBV11-2 and TRBJ1-4; no clear D gene. The CDR3 contains 16 residues. Trimming stripped 5 bases from V and 7 bases from J, with 20 bases between. CDR1 SGHAT and CDR2 FQNNGV come from the germline V gene. CDR3 nucleotides: TGTGCCAGCAGCCCCGGATCCACGGCCTCGCCTGAAAAACTGTTTTTT. It translates to CASSPGSTASPEKLFF. Drawing the rest from reference TRBV11-2 and TRBJ1-4, the complete variable domain is EAGVAQSPRYKIIEKRQSVAFWCNPISGHATLYWYQQILGQGPKLLIQFQNNGVVDDSQLPKDRFSAERLKGVDSTLKIQPAKLEDSAVYLCASSPGSTASPEKLFFGSGTQLSVL.

The count of this clone is one. CDR3 residues: CASSLEWRGPVTEAFF. DNA for the CDR3: TGCGCCAGCAGCTTGGAATGGAGGGGGCCCGTCACTGAAGCTTTCTTT. This chain links TRBV5-1 with TRBJ1-1; TRBD1 matches at 7 bases. J lost 4 bases, V lost 0 bases, and 9 bases had no gene match. The CDR3 covers 16 residues. Germline V gene sequence: CDR1 SGHRS, CDR2 YFSETQ. Based on the CDR3 plus reference TRBV5-1 and TRBJ1-1, the full variable domain is KAGVTQTPRYLIKTRGQQVTLSCSPISGHRSVSWYQQTPGQGLQFLFEYFSETQRNKGNFPGRFSGRQFSNSRSEMNVSTLELGDSALYLCASSLEWRGPVTEAFFGQGTRLTVV.

The chain joins TRBV18 to TRBJ1-3; no firm D call. The V gene's germline CDR1 is KGHSH and CDR2 LQKENI. This CDR3 is 16 amino acids long. Deletions cut 2 bases from V and 0 bases from J, with 11 bases between. The CDR3 here is CASSPYETSSGNTIYF. CDR3 bases: TGTGCCAGCTCACCATACGAGACTAGCTCTGGAAACACCATATATTTT. Full variable domain (remainder filled in from reference TRBV18 and TRBJ1-3): NAGVMQNPRHLVRRRGQEARLRCSPMKGHSHVYWYRQLPEEGLKFMVYLQKENIIDESGMPKERFSAEFPKEGPSILRIQQVVRGDSAAYFCASSPYETSSGNTIYFGEGSWLTVV.

The chain combines TRBV5-4 with TRBJ1-6; perhaps TRBD1 as D (6 bases). Germline V gives CDR1 SGHNT, CDR2 YYREEE (reference sequence). Trimming pared 2 bases from V and 10 bases from J, leaving 10 bases between. The CDR3 loop spans 13 amino acids. Here the CDR3 DNA reads TGTGCCAGCAGCTTTCAGGGGAACTCACCCCTCCACTTT. This encodes CASSFQGNSPLHF.

V is TRBV18 and J is TRBJ1-6; 11 bases align to TRBD1. CDR1 is KGHSH and CDR2 is LQKENI in the germline V gene. J lost 7 bases, V lost 2 bases, and 7 bases had no gene match. This CDR3 is built from 17 residues. The CDR3 DNA sequence: TGTGCCAGCTCACCAGTCGGACAGGGGGCCATGAATTCACCCCTCCACTTT. Translating gives CASSPVGQGAMNSPLHF. Full variable domain (rest looked up from reference TRBV18 and TRBJ1-6): NAGVMQNPRHLVRRRGQEARLRCSPMKGHSHVYWYRQLPEEGLKFMVYLQKENIIDESGMPKERFSAEFPKEGPSILRIQQVVRGDSAAYFCASSPVGQGAMNSPLHFGNGTRLTVT.

This clone has a single count. In nucleotides, the CDR3 is TGCGCCAGCCAGGCTAGCGGGGGGGTTGTCACAGATACGCAGTATTTT. This gives the protein CASQASGGVVTDTQYF. The V and J genes are TRBV5-1 and TRBJ2-3; 12 nucleotides match TRBD2. The CDR3 runs to 16 residues. Germline CDR1 is SGHRS and CDR2 is YFSETQ. V dropped 7 bases and J dropped 2; count of bases not matched to a gene: 8.

The CDR3 DNA reads as TGTGCCAGCAACGGACAAGTACATCAGCCCCAGCATTTT. Protein sequence: CASNGQVHQPQHF. The chain recombines TRBV6-5 with TRBJ1-5, with D maybe TRBD1 (5 bases). V dropped 7 bases and J dropped 5 bases, with 12 bases sitting between them. CDR3 length: 13 amino acids. Germline V gene sequence: CDR1 MNHEY, CDR2 SVGAGI.